This is a list of T cell receptor beta chains from one sample in a study of cytotoxic CD8 clonotypes in ibrutinib-treated CLL. Sequenced by immunoSEQ multiplex PCR; TCRdb stores in-frame clones only, minus some. The sample records roughly 200,000 clones, roughly three quarters being singletons. The material was PBMCs, obtained after 12 months of ibrutinib treatment. The receptor source for this set is a human donor with chronic lymphocytic leukemia. The CDR3 runs from the conserved cysteine through the conserved F or W. D genes are given only for firm matches. Expanded clones get a size class; other rows say once, few or many, or leave the size out.

>.|TRBV18|.|TRBJ2-7
CASSQVGSSYEQYF
TGTGCCAGCTCGCAAGTAGGGAGTTCCTACGAGCAGTACTTC
>.|TRBV10-3|TRBD2|TRBJ2-1
CAISESLLAGPRNEQFF
TGTGCCATCAGTGAGTCGCTCCTAGCGGGGCCTCGAAATGAGCAGTTCTTC
>many|TRBV6-1|.|TRBJ1-2
CASSVSDRPYGYTF
TGTGCCAGCAGTGTGAGTGACAGGCCCTATGGCTACACCTTC
>.|TRBV9|.|TRBJ1-6
CASSATGTKNSPLHF
TGTGCCAGCAGCGCAACCGGGACGAAGAATTCACCCCTCCACTTT
>.|TRBV6-5|.|TRBJ1-4
CASSTLSWRQEKLFF
TGTGCCAGCAGTACCCTAAGTTGGCGGCAGGAAAAACTGTTTTTT
>.|TRBV11-1|.|TRBJ1-3
CASSSPPGRALSGNTIYF
TGTGCCAGCAGCTCACCACCGGGACGGGCCCTCTCTGGAAACACCATATATTTT
>.|TRBV18|.|TRBJ2-6
CASSREPGASGANVLTF
TGTGCCAGCTCACGGGAACCAGGGGCCTCTGGGGCCAACGTCCTGACTTTC
>.|TRBV28|.|TRBJ2-1
CASSFRYGGYNEQFF
TGTGCCAGCAGTTTCAGGTACGGCGGTTACAATGAGCAGTTCTTC
>.|TRBV30|TRBD2|TRBJ2-3
CACQGLAGGRYTQYF
TGTGCCTGCCAGGGACTAGCGGGGGGCAGATATACGCAGTATTTT
>.|TRBV5-4|TRBD1|TRBJ2-5
CASSARTGETQYF
TGTGCCAGCAGCGCGAGGACAGGGGAGACCCAGTACTTC
>.|TRBV28|.|TRBJ2-7
CASSPAPSGSYEQYF
TGTGCCAGCAGTCCCGCCCCGTCGGGCTCCTACGAGCAGTACTTC
>.|TRBV5-1|.|TRBJ2-5
CASSLLPGGRETQYF
TGCGCCAGCAGCTTGTTACCGGGGGGCCGGGAGACCCAGTACTTC
>.|TRBV30|TRBD1|TRBJ1-5
CAWSIGQVNFNQPQHF
TGTGCCTGGAGTATAGGACAGGTTAATTTCAATCAGCCCCAGCATTTT
>.|TRBV7-9|.|TRBJ2-2
CARLDPTTGELFF
TGTGCCAGGCTTGACCCGACGACCGGGGAGCTGTTTTTT
>.|TRBV10-2|.|TRBJ2-6
CASSWTASGANVLTF
TGCGCCAGCAGCTGGACAGCTTCTGGGGCCAACGTCCTGACTTTC
>once|TRBV5-1|TRBD2|TRBJ2-2
CASSPVAGGAGGELFF
TGCGCCAGCAGCCCCGTAGCGGGAGGAGCAGGCGGGGAGCTGTTTTTT
>.|TRBV5-1|TRBD1|TRBJ2-7
CASSNRGEQYF
TGCGCCAGCAGTAACAGGGGTGAGCAGTACTTC
>.|TRBV18|.|TRBJ2-1
CASSPPGYNEQFF
TGTGCCAGCTCCCCGCCAGGGTACAATGAGCAGTTCTTC
>.|TRBV9|.|TRBJ1-6
CASSVERTPNNSPLHF
TGTGCCAGCAGCGTAGAAAGGACACCGAATAATTCACCCCTCCACTTT
>.|TRBV9|.|TRBJ1-4
CASSGDLNEKLFF
TGTGCCAGCAGCGGCGACTTAAATGAAAAACTGTTTTTT
>.|TRBV6-1|.|TRBJ2-5
CASSEERQPQETQYF
TGTGCCAGCAGTGAAGAGAGGCAGCCCCAAGAGACCCAGTACTTC
>.|TRBV29-1|TRBD1|TRBJ2-1
CSVPGTGGWNEQFF
TGCAGCGTTCCCGGGACAGGGGGCTGGAATGAGCAGTTCTTC
>.|TRBV5-6|.|TRBJ2-7
CASSPTGRLYEQYF
TGTGCCAGCAGCCCGACGGGACGTCTCTACGAGCAGTACTTC
>.|TRBV5-1|.|TRBJ2-7
CASSPQASSYEQYF
TGCGCCAGCAGCCCCCAAGCCAGTTCCTACGAGCAGTACTTC
>once|TRBV6-5|.|TRBJ1-3
CASSYAAVRSGNTIYF
TGTGCCAGCAGTTACGCCGCAGTCCGCTCTGGAAACACCATATATTTT
>.|TRBV6-9|.|TRBJ1-5
CASSSPGHPAPEPQHF
TGTGCCAGCAGCTCCCCTGGGCATCCCGCCCCAGAGCCCCAGCATTTT
>.|TRBV2|.|TRBJ2-7
CASKADSYEQYF
TGTGCCAGCAAGGCGGACTCCTACGAGCAGTACTTC
>.|TRBV14|.|TRBJ2-5
CASSQEASQETQYF
TGTGCCAGCAGCCAAGAGGCTAGCCAAGAGACCCAGTACTTC
>.|TRBV27|.|TRBJ2-2
CASSFGPRGRGGELFF
TGTGCCAGCAGTTTTGGGCCCCGAGGCAGGGGCGGGGAGCTGTTTTTT
>.|TRBV19|.|TRBJ1-1
CASSIREDTEAFF
TGTGCCAGTAGTATCAGGGAGGACACTGAAGCTTTCTTT
>.|TRBV20-1|TRBD2|TRBJ2-1
CSSLLREKVFF
TGCAGCTCCCTTTTGCGGGAGAAGGTGTTCTTC
>few|TRBV2|.|TRBJ2-7
CASSVNRDEQYF
TGTGCCAGCAGTGTAAACAGGGACGAGCAGTACTTC
>.|TRBV30|TRBD1|TRBJ1-1
CAWSVMWPTGGLNTEAFF
TGTGCCTGGAGTGTTATGTGGCCGACAGGGGGCCTGAACACTGAAGCTTTCTTT
>.|TRBV20-1|.|TRBJ1-1
CSAPLNTEAFF
TGCAGTGCCCCATTGAACACTGAAGCTTTCTTT
>.|TRBV27|.|TRBJ1-4
CASSLLERGEKLFF
TGTGCCAGCAGTTTATTAGAAAGGGGTGAAAAACTGTTTTTT
>.|TRBV7-8|.|TRBJ2-1
CASSFPPAGPYNEQFF
TGTGCCAGCAGCTTCCCACCTGCGGGACCCTACAATGAGCAGTTCTTC
>many|TRBV6-5|.|TRBJ1-4
CASSYSPANEKLFF
TGTGCCAGCAGTTACTCCCCGGCTAATGAAAAACTGTTTTTT
>.|TRBV15|.|TRBJ1-5
CATSRDRGNQPQHF
TGTGCCACCAGCAGAGATCGGGGCAATCAGCCCCAGCATTTT
>.|TRBV14|.|TRBJ2-2
CASSPGWKGAGRTAGELFF
TGTGCCAGCAGCCCGGGCTGGAAAGGGGCCGGACGAACGGCCGGGGAGCTGTTTTTT
>.|TRBV30|TRBD2|TRBJ2-5
CAWSPPPGLAGKVGKTQYF
TGTGCCTGGAGTCCTCCCCCGGGACTAGCGGGAAAAGTGGGAAAGACCCAGTACTTC
>.|TRBV27|.|TRBJ2-7
CASSLDPLYYEQYF
TGTGCCAGCAGTTTAGACCCCCTTTATTACGAGCAGTACTTC
>.|TRBV4-1|.|TRBJ2-7
CASSQDREGAYEQYF
TGCGCCAGCAGCCAAGACAGGGAAGGGGCCTACGAGCAGTACTTC
>.|TRBV9|TRBD2|TRBJ2-1
CASSAGLTRGEQFF
TGTGCCAGCAGCGCGGGACTAACGAGGGGTGAGCAGTTCTTC